This TCR beta chain came from a study of T-cell memory formation after mild COVID-19. The overall study: Largely donor-specific TCR clusters were found.

TCRdb re-derived calls from the 5' RACE reads in MiXCR, one entry per CDR3 protein. The table shows about 290,000 distinct CDR3 sequences, with 18% occurring only once. Study-wide findings and caveats: CD4+ bias marked clones expanding day 15 to 37, unlike balanced contracting clones. Some clones that responded turned up in pre-infection memory, which suggests that cross-reactive memory joined in.

Per the germline V gene, CDR1 is MNHEY and CDR2 is SVGAGI. The CDR3 extends over 15 amino acids. With 3 bases clipped from V and 8 bases from J, the junction kept 7 bases outside the gene matches. With respect to this clonotype: The antigen is undetermined.

The source of this sequence is a man between 18 and 29 years old who had mild COVID-19 (a few samples of this study predate the infection). Cell type and time point are not known. This chain joins TRBV6-5 and TRBJ1-4, with 9 bases lining up with TRBD1. The sample comprised PBMCs or a T cell subset sorted from them (not recorded which). The DNA of the CDR3 is TGTGCCAGCAGTTATGGGGGACAGGGATACGAAAAACTGTTTTTT. Translated, it gives CASSYGGQGYEKLFF.